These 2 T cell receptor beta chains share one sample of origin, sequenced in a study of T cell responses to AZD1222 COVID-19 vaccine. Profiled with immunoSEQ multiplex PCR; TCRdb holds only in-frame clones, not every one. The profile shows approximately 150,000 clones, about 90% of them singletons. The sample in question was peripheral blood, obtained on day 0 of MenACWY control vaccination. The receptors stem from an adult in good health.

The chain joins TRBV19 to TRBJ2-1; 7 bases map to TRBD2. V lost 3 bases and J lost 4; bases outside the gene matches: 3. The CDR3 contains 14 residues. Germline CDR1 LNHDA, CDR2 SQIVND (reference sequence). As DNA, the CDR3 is TGTGCCAGTAGTATCGGGACTACTTACAATGAGCAGTTCTTC. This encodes CASSIGTTYNEQFF.

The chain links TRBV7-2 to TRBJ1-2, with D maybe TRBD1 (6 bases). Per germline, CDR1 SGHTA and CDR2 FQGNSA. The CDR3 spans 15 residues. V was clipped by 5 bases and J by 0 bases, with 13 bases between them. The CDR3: CASSSRQVANYGYTF. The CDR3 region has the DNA TGTGCCAGCAGCAGCCGACAGGTAGCTAACTATGGCTACACCTTC.